Below are 11 T cell receptor beta chains sequenced from a single sample in a study of blood T cells in healthy people across ages. Combining a sample-barcoded 5' primer with a J-beta primer mix, a second PCR ran for roughly 7 to 12 cycles. TCRdb redid the calling of the 5' RACE reads with MiXCR, one entry per CDR3 protein. Among about 1,600,000 distinct CDR3 sequences, approximately 42% were seen once, and the ten largest hold roughly 7.9%. Sequenced sample: blood. These receptors were collected from a woman between 18 and 29 years old in good health.

This clonotype was counted a few times. This chain links TRBV4-1 with TRBJ2-1, with 7 bases that match TRBD2. Germline V gene data show CDR1 as MGHRA and CDR2 as YSYEKL. Trimming cost V 0 bases and J 12 bases; bases outside gene matches: 8. This CDR3 comprises 14 residues. CDR3 loop: CASSQDPAGARQFF. CDR3 sequence (DNA): TGCGCCAGCAGCCAAGACCCCGCGGGAGCGCGGCAGTTCTTC.

This clonotype was detected only a few times. V gene TRBV9 combines with J gene TRBJ2-1; 9 positions match TRBD2. Germline CDR1 reads SGDLS; CDR2 reads YYNGEE. The CDR3 length is 16 residues. Trimming took 0 bases from V and 6 from J; bases not matched to a gene: 7. The CDR3 DNA sequence: TGTGCCAGCAGCGTAGCTGCGGGAGGGCTCCTCAATGAGCAGTTCTTC. This translates into CASSVAAGGLLNEQFF.

This clonotype was counted between two and nine times. The rearrangement joins TRBV6-6 to TRBJ2-5, with 7 bases fitting TRBD1. The DNA end is a closer match to TRBJ2-7, so the J assignment may be wrong. Looked up from germline, CDR1 is MNHNY and CDR2 is SVGAGI (reference sequence). The CDR3 has 14 residues. CDR3 sequence reads: CASSPQRDSHEQYF. DNA for the CDR3: TGTGCCAGCAGTCCCCAACGGGACAGCCACGAGCAGTACTTC.

This clonotype was seen a handful of times. This chain joins TRBV7-9 and TRBJ1-4; 8 nucleotides match TRBD1. This CDR3 is 17 amino acids long. V was clipped by 4 bases and J by 0 bases; unmatched bases: 7. The germline gives CDR1 SEHNR, CDR2 FQNEAQ (reference sequence). CDR3 region: CASSSGQAPPTNEKLFF. DNA of the CDR3: TGTGCCAGCAGCTCGGGACAGGCACCTCCAACTAATGAAAAACTGTTTTTT.

The CDR3: CASSGDRITSQHF. The CDR3 DNA sequence: TGTGCCAGCAGTGGAGACAGGATAACTTCCCAGCATTTT. V is TRBV6-2 or TRBV6-3 and J is TRBJ1-5; D is possibly TRBD1 (6 bases). Per the germline V gene, CDR1 is MNHEY and CDR2 is SVGEGT. This CDR3 has 13 amino acids. V was trimmed by 5 bases and J by 11 bases, leaving 16 bases between them.

As concerns this clonotype: A much bigger clone sits one base away, suggesting this may be a read error. The J gene is TRBJ2-1, the V gene TRBV20-1; 10 nucleotides match TRBD2. TRBJ2-7 matches the DNA end more closely, so the J call is doubtful. CDR3 length: 13 amino acids. Per germline, CDR1 DFQATT and CDR2 SNEGSKA (reference sequence). The CDR3 reads CSAASGSYNEQYF. CDR3 DNA sequence: TGCAGTGCTGCTAGCGGGAGTTACAATGAGCAGTACTTC.

The V and J genes are TRBV3-1 and TRBJ1-2; maybe TRBD1 (6 bases). V shed 3 bases and J shed 4 bases, with 9 bases lying between them. CDR1 and CDR2 from the germline V gene are LGHDT and YNNKEL (reference sequence). The CDR3 has 13 residues. For the CDR3, the DNA is TGTGCCAGCAGCCAGGGACAAACCTATGGCTACACCTTC. It specifies CASSQGQTYGYTF.

This clonotype was seen repeatedly, ten times or more. This chain uses TRBV20-1 with TRBJ2-3; D is undetermined. Germline CDR1 DFQATT, CDR2 SNEGSKA (reference sequence). Trimming cost V 6 bases and J 1 base, with 14 bases left between them. The CDR3 loop spans 14 amino acids. The CDR3 here is CSASVGTGTDTQYF. In DNA, the CDR3 is TGCAGTGCGTCGGTTGGAACGGGCACAGATACGCAGTATTTT.

CDR3 protein: CASSLDGTSAYEQYF. CDR3 nucleotide sequence: TGCGCCAGCAGCTTGGATGGGACTAGCGCATACGAGCAGTACTTC. The rearrangement links TRBV5-1 to TRBJ2-7, with 10 nucleotides matching TRBD2. Germline CDR1 and CDR2: SGHRS and YFSETQ. The CDR3 runs 15 residues. V lost 0 bases and J lost 4; bases outside the gene matches: 4. Full variable domain (rest looked up from reference TRBV5-1 and TRBJ2-7): KAGVTQTPRYLIKTRGQQVTLSCSPISGHRSVSWYQQTPGQGLQFLFEYFSETQRNKGNFPGRFSGRQFSNSRSEMNVSTLELGDSALYLCASSLDGTSAYEQYFGPGTRLTVT.

The chain has TRBV6-5 and TRBJ2-3, with D tentatively TRBD2 (6 bases). The CDR3 contains 14 residues. Looked up from germline, CDR1 is MNHEY and CDR2 is SVGAGI. Trimming shortened V by 10 bases and J by 4 bases, and 18 bases separated the two germline ends. The CDR3 reads CATRWVPSADTQYF. The CDR3 nucleotides read TGTGCCACCCGTTGGGTGCCTAGCGCAGATACGCAGTATTTT.

The rearrangement joins TRBV7-6 to TRBJ2-7, with 10 bases that match TRBD1. Germline CDR1 is SGHVS and CDR2 is FNYEAQ. Germline trimming cut 2 bases from V and 6 bases from J; bases unmatched to any gene: 10. The CDR3 totals 16 residues. CDR3 nucleotides: TGTGCCAGCAGCTTAAAGGGGACAGGGGTAGGTGGCGAGCAGTACTTC. As protein: CASSLKGTGVGGEQYF.